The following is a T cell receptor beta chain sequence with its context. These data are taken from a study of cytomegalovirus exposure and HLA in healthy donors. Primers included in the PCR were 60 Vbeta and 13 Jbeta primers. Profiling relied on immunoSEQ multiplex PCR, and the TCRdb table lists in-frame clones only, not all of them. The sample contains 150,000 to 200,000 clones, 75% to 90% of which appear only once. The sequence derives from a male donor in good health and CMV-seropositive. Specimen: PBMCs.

The CDR3 sequence: CASRERAKEAFF. CDR3 nucleotide sequence: TGTGCCAGCAGAGAAAGAGCCAAGGAAGCTTTCTTT. The chain employs TRBV2 and TRBJ1-1; D remains unclear. The germline gives CDR1 SNHLY, CDR2 FYNNEI. The CDR3 is 12 residues long. Trimming removed 6 bases at V and 8 bases at J, with 13 bases between.